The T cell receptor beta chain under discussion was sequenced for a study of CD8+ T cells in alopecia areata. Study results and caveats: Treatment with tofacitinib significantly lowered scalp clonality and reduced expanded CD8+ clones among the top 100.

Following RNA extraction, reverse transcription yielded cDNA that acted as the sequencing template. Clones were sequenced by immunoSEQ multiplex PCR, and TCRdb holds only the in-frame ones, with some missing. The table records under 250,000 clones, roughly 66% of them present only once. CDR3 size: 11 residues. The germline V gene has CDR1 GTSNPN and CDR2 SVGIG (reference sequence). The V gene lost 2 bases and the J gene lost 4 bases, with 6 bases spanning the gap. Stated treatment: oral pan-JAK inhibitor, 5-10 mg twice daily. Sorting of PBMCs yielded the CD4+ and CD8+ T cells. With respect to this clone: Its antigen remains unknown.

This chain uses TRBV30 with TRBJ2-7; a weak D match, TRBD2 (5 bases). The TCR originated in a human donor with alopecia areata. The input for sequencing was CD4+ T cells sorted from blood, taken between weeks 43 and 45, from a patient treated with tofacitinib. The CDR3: CAWSREYEQYF. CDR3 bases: TGTGCCTGGAGTAGGGAGTACGAGCAGTACTTC.